Each of the 26 T cell receptor beta chains below was sequenced from the same sample in a study of blood T cell repertoires in COVID-19. The data were produced by immunoSEQ multiplex PCR, yet TCRdb's version contains in-frame clones alone and is incomplete. The sample lists 250,000 to 350,000 clones, 70% to 90% occurring once. The sequenced sample consisted of PBMCs or T cells enriched from blood (not recorded which). Every receptor here comes from a woman in her 40s who had recovered from COVID-19.

The CDR3 sequence: CASSYLTGKGQPQHF. The CDR3 nucleotides are TGTGCCAGCAGTTACCTCACAGGGAAGGGTCAGCCCCAGCATTTT. The rearrangement uses TRBV6-2 or TRBV6-3 and TRBJ1-5, with D tentatively TRBD1 (6 bases). CDR1 and CDR2 from the germline V gene are MNHEY and SVGEGT. The CDR3 loop spans 15 amino acids. Trimming removed 2 bases from V and 6 bases from J, with 14 bases in between.

V usage is TRBV30 and J usage is TRBJ2-3; possibly TRBD2 for D (6 bases). Germline assignment: CDR1 GTSNPN and CDR2 SVGIG (reference sequence). The V end lost 2 bases, the J end lost 7 bases, and 10 bases lay between the germline ends. This CDR3 is built from 12 residues. The CDR3 coding sequence is TGTGCCTGGAGTTCTCTAGCGAATACGCAGTATTTT. It is translated as CAWSSLANTQYF.

This chain joins TRBV7-2 and TRBJ2-7, with D perhaps TRBD1 (6 bases). Germline loops: CDR1 SGHTA, CDR2 FQGNSA. Between the trimmed V and J ends, which lost 2 bases and 4 bases, there was a span of 21 bases. The CDR3 covers 17 residues. This CDR3 reads CASSLILESRGVYEQYF. CDR3 coding DNA: TGTGCCAGCAGCTTAATTCTAGAGAGCAGGGGCGTTTACGAGCAGTACTTC.

The gene calls are TRBV7-9 and TRBJ1-6; 9 bases are a match to TRBD1. Unmatched junction bases numbered 7, after V lost 5 bases and J lost 5 bases. Germline V CDR1 and CDR2: SEHNR, FQNEAQ (reference sequence). The CDR3 totals 16 residues. CDR3 sequence: CASSPPGTGNNSPLHF. The DNA of the CDR3 is TGTGCCAGCAGCCCACCCGGGACAGGGAATAATTCACCCCTCCACTTT.

The V call is TRBV20-1, the J call TRBJ1-1; D is unresolved. Germline-derived CDR1 and CDR2 are DFQATT and SNEGSKA (reference sequence). V was trimmed by 0 bases and J by 8 bases, leaving 7 bases between them. The CDR3 runs to 11 residues. CDR3 coding DNA: TGCAGTGCTAGAGATTTGAGAGAAGCTTTCTTT. Its protein product is CSARDLREAFF.

This clone was counted between two and nine times. This chain connects TRBV6-5 to TRBJ2-7; maybe TRBD1 (5 bases). The CDR3 runs 13 residues. Germline values: CDR1 MNHEY, CDR2 SVGAGI. Trimming left V 7 bases short and J 5 bases short, with 15 bases between. As DNA, the CDR3 is TGTGCCAGCACGGACACCAGAGGCCACGAGCAGTACTTC. Amino acid sequence: CASTDTRGHEQYF.

This chain uses TRBV20-1 with TRBJ1-1; 7 positions agree with TRBD1. CDR1 and CDR2 from the germline V gene are DFQATT and SNEGSKA (reference sequence). This CDR3 spans 8 amino acids. The CDR3 DNA reads TGCAGCGGGACAGAGGCTTTCTTT. It translates to CSGTEAFF.

The J gene is TRBJ2-2, the V gene TRBV11-2; 12 nucleotides match TRBD1. CDR1 is SGHAT and CDR2 is FQNNGV in the germline V gene. J gave up 6 bases and V 5 bases, and 7 bases lay outside the gene matches. This CDR3 has 16 amino acids. The CDR3 reads CASSPRDRGRAGELFF. The DNA for the CDR3 is TGTGCCAGCAGCCCGAGGGACAGGGGGCGAGCCGGGGAGCTGTTTTTT.

V and J are TRBV5-6 and TRBJ2-1; 15 positions match TRBD2. Germline values: CDR1 SGHDT, CDR2 YYEEEE. CDR3 length equals 15 residues. Trimming took 4 bases from V and 9 from J; bases not matched to a gene: 5. DNA of the CDR3: TGTGCCAGCAGCCGGACTAGCGGGAGGGCCGGTGAGCAGTTCTTC. It encodes CASSRTSGRAGEQFF.

Only one count was recorded for this clone. The chain uses TRBV24-1 and TRBJ1-2; D unclear. CDR3 length equals 13 residues. Looked up from germline, CDR1 is KGHDR and CDR2 is SFDVKD. V lost 3 bases and J 8 bases, leaving 12 bases between the germline ends. The CDR3 bases are TGTGCCACCAGTGATGTTCGTCAGGTGGGCTACACCTTC. Protein sequence: CATSDVRQVGYTF.

V gene TRBV7-2 combines with J gene TRBJ2-7, with 10 nucleotides matching TRBD1. Germline loops: CDR1 SGHTA, CDR2 FQGNSA. V shed 5 bases and J 5 bases; nucleotides not matched to a gene: 6. CDR3 size: 14 residues. The DNA for the CDR3 is TGTGCCAGCAGCCACCGACAGGGGGCTAACGAGCAGTACTTC. Protein product: CASSHRQGANEQYF.

The chain joins TRBV7-2 to TRBJ2-3; the match to TRBD1 covers 9 bases. The CDR3 loop spans 16 amino acids. The germline gives CDR1 SGHTA, CDR2 FQGNSA. With V trimmed by 2 bases and J by 8 bases, 11 bases remained unmatched. The chain's CDR3 is CASSLRRQGVGVTQYF. CDR3 DNA sequence: TGTGCCAGCAGCTTAAGGCGACAGGGGGTCGGGGTTACGCAGTATTTT.

V and J are TRBV7-2 and TRBJ1-1; TRBD1 matches at 7 bases. CDR1 and CDR2 from the germline V gene are SGHTA and FQGNSA. CDR3 size: 14 residues. Germline trimming cut 5 bases from V and 3 bases from J; bases unmatched to any gene: 6. The CDR3 coding sequence is TGTGCCAGCAGCCCCCAGGGGGTTGACACTGAAGCTTTCTTT. Translating gives CASSPQGVDTEAFF. The whole variable domain, filled in from reference TRBV7-2 and TRBJ1-1, reads GAGVSQSPSNKVTEKGKDVELRCDPISGHTALYWYRQSLGQGLEFLIYFQGNSAPDKSGLPSDRFSAERTGGSVSTLTIQRTQQEDSAVYLCASSPQGVDTEAFFGQGTRLTVV.

The chain carries TRBV19 and TRBJ2-1; possibly TRBD2 for D (5 bases). This CDR3 has 15 residues. V lost 1 base and J lost 6, with 13 bases in between. The germline V gene has CDR1 LNHDA and CDR2 SQIVND (reference sequence). The CDR3 coding sequence is TGTGCCAGTAGTATAGGGGGTAGCGTGGGCAATGAGCAGTTCTTC. This translates into CASSIGGSVGNEQFF.

The chain couples TRBV27 to TRBJ2-1, with 10 positions matching TRBD2. J was trimmed by 7 bases and V by 2 bases; bases with no gene match: 11. Germline CDR1 and CDR2: MNHEY and SMNVEV (reference sequence). The CDR3 is 17 amino acids. The CDR3 sequence: CASSLASGSRGGNEQFF. In nucleotides, the CDR3 is TGTGCCAGCAGTTTAGCTAGCGGGAGTCGCGGGGGGAATGAGCAGTTCTTC.

This clone was observed a single time. The rearrangement uses TRBV18 and TRBJ2-1, with TRBD2 matching over 11 bases. CDR1 KGHSH and CDR2 LQKENI come from the germline V gene. This CDR3 has 15 amino acids. V was pared by 2 bases and J by 8 bases, with 5 bases of the junction left unmatched. The CDR3 DNA is TGTGCCAGCTCACCAGTTAGCGGGAGGGCCGATGAGCAGTTCTTC. Translating it yields CASSPVSGRADEQFF.

The genes are TRBV4-2 and TRBJ2-7, with a tentative D call TRBD2 (5 bases). The length of the CDR3 is 14 residues. Trimming cost V 1 base and J 5 bases, with 12 bases left between them. CDR1 and CDR2 (germline): LGHNA, YNFKEQ. The CDR3 nucleotides read TGTGCCAGCAGCCAAGCGGGATCAAGGGACGAGCAGTACTTC. Its protein is CASSQAGSRDEQYF.

A note on this clone: One junction end does not reproduce the germline sequence, and a read error may be involved. The chain has TRBV3-1 (or the pseudogene TRBV3-2) and TRBJ2-7; D possibly corresponds to TRBD2 (5 bases). CDR3 length equals 13 residues. The germline CDR1 and CDR2 sequences are LGHDT and YNNKEL (reference sequence). The CDR3 DNA follows: TGTGCCAGCAGCCCTCAATCCGGTGAGGGCCTGGGGTTC. This translates into CASSPQSGEGLGF.

The CDR3 here is CASSNKLAGRPDGPTDTQYF. The CDR3 bases are TGTGCCAGCAGCAACAAACTAGCGGGGAGACCCGATGGGCCCACAGATACGCAGTATTTT. V usage is TRBV21-1 and J usage is TRBJ2-3; the DNA was not used to check the table's D call, TRBD2. TRBV21-1 represents a pseudogene. CDR3 length equals 20 residues.

The chain links TRBV28 to TRBJ1-1; no definite D call. The CDR3 has 16 amino acids. From germline, CDR1 is MDHEN and CDR2 SYDVKM. Between the trimmed V and J ends, which lost 4 bases and 0 bases, there was a span of 15 bases. Here the CDR3 reads CASSSPVGVMNTEAFF. The CDR3 nucleotides are TGTGCCAGCAGTTCTCCCGTGGGCGTCATGAACACTGAAGCTTTCTTT.

This chain joins TRBV2 and TRBJ1-1; weak D call: TRBD1 (6 bases). V was cut by 1 base and J by 5 bases, with 23 bases left in between. The CDR3 length is 18 residues. Germline V lookup: CDR1 SNHLY, CDR2 FYNNEI. Written as DNA, the CDR3 is TGTGCCAGCAGTGAAGTTTTCCGGACAGCCCAAATTCGAACTGAAGCTTTCTTT. It translates to CASSEVFRTAQIRTEAFF.

The V call is TRBV5-1, the J call TRBJ2-5; 8 bases agree with TRBD1. The germline gives CDR1 SGHRS, CDR2 YFSETQ. The CDR3 sequence is 17 residues long. V shed 0 bases, J shed 5 bases, and the junction held 12 bases outside the gene matches. As DNA, the CDR3 is TGCGCCAGCAGCTTGGCCCAGACAGGGGCCCCGGTGGAGACCCAGTACTTC. Amino acids: CASSLAQTGAPVETQYF. Full variable domain (outside the CDR3, taken from reference TRBV5-1 and TRBJ2-5): KAGVTQTPRYLIKTRGQQVTLSCSPISGHRSVSWYQQTPGQGLQFLFEYFSETQRNKGNFPGRFSGRQFSNSRSEMNVSTLELGDSALYLCASSLAQTGAPVETQYFGPGTRLLVL.

The V gene is TRBV3-1 (or the pseudogene TRBV3-2), the J gene TRBJ2-1; TRBD2 matches 8 bases. V lost 0 bases and J lost 4; bases outside the gene matches: 17. The germline gives CDR1 LGHDT, CDR2 YNNKEL (reference sequence). The CDR3 sequence is 20 residues long. This CDR3 is CASSQEFVDGRARVYNEQFF. CDR3 nucleotide sequence: TGTGCCAGCAGCCAAGAGTTCGTGGACGGGAGGGCCCGGGTTTACAATGAGCAGTTCTTC.

The V call is TRBV6-6, the J call TRBJ2-4, with 8 bases matching TRBD2. The CDR3 has 15 residues. V lost 2 bases to trimming and J lost 1 base; unmatched junction nucleotides: 1. Per the germline V gene, CDR1 is MNHNY and CDR2 is SVGAGI (reference sequence). The CDR3 region has the DNA TGTGCCAGCAGTTACACGGGGGGGGCCAAAAACATTCAGTACTTC. Amino acids: CASSYTGGAKNIQYF.

The chain couples TRBV7-9 to TRBJ1-2; 10 bases agree with TRBD1. Germline CDR1 SEHNR, CDR2 FQNEAQ (reference sequence). Trimming took 6 bases from V and 7 from J; bases not matched to a gene: 5. The length of the CDR3 is 13 residues. CDR3 sequence reads: CASSRQGAGGYTF. The CDR3 bases are TGTGCCAGCAGTAGACAGGGGGCCGGTGGCTACACCTTC.

The chain is built from TRBV5-1 and TRBJ2-7, with 10 bases lining up with TRBD2. The CDR3 covers 15 residues. After removal of 0 bases from V and 5 bases from J, the junction contained 5 bases not matched to a gene. CDR1 and CDR2 (germline): SGHRS, YFSETQ. CDR3 protein: CASSLGGTSVHEQYF. The CDR3 DNA reads TGCGCCAGCAGCTTGGGAGGGACTAGCGTCCACGAGCAGTACTTC.